The sequence of this T cell receptor beta chain was determined in a study of cytomegalovirus exposure and HLA in healthy donors (dated 2017 in TCRdb). Study-wide context: An earlier analysis of around 600 of the donors reported 250 to 350 Gb of sequence data and roughly 100 million unique TCR beta sequences from about 180 million T cells. An early release covering over 500 HLA-typed donors comprised approximately 290 gigabases of sequencing data and 85 million or so unique TCR sequences. Donor age, sex, ethnicity and CMV serostatus were compiled together with the repertoire data. Class I and class II HLA loci were covered by the typing at four-digit resolution. The study combined high-throughput TCR immunosequencing, statistical association of individual TCRs with disease status, and machine learning to predict cytomegalovirus infection status. Rather than using new phenotypic data, the later analysis identified candidate immune exposures from TCR beta sequences and from how often those sequences occurred across donors. Of the roughly 400 genotyped donors, about 84% fell in the genetic ancestry cluster associated with self-reported Caucasian donors. The number of donors typed differed by locus, with roughly 620-630 for A, B, C, DRB1 and DQB1, 522 for DQA1, over 600 for DPA1, and some 450 for DPB1. Several DR-DQ haplotypes were treated as single units for association and clustering because of strong linkage in the cohort. On average, roughly 240,000 unique TCR beta nucleotide sequences were sequenced per donor among 300 to 500 genotyped donors of the cohort, with about 17% of those sequences being non-productive. Every discovery cohort repertoire had been produced on one sequencing platform. In a later genetic analysis, genome-wide SNP genotypes for 398 of the 666 donors were used, and that subset was treated as a discovery cohort. Along with the roughly 670-subject first cohort, a separate validation cohort of over 90 different subjects was used. To study patterns of TCR occurrence, a later analysis re-analyzed previously published TCR beta repertoires from 650 to 750 donors and added high-resolution HLA genotyping. An earlier analysis of 500 to 750 of the donors applied high-throughput TCR beta sequencing to assess whether each TCR beta V gene segment acted as functional or pseudogenic. The study aimed to test whether signatures of past pathogen exposure could be identified by cataloging public T cell receptors. The study profiled the T cell repertoires of about 640 subjects by immunosequencing and related them to cytomegalovirus serostatus. Results and caveats for the whole study, not just this receptor: In both the original and validation cohorts, the classifier was reported to diagnose cytomegalovirus status with high specificity and sensitivity. Sequencing depth was assumed to be roughly uniform across donors in the presence/absence analyses, though that assumption may not hold. According to the authors, the approach could potentially be generalized to other disease states and immunological phenotypes. An earlier analysis of some 560 of the donors showed that most TCR beta V segments appeared in productive rearrangements either about 87% or about 30% of the time, which broadly matched IMGT annotations. In a later analysis, HLA-associated TCR beta chains were found to be more clonally expanded and to have lower generation probabilities than equally common non-associated chains. Because HLA typing was missing for some donors at each locus, association tests included only the typed subset. The cohort was sequenced for TCR beta chains only, and without alpha or paired-chain data the features that could be detected were limited. A later genetic analysis associated a missense DCLRE1C variant with V-gene and J-gene trimming of TCR beta chains, and an independent cohort replicated the association. A cluster of highly shared sequence variants was judged likely to be a technical artifact of the sequencing pipeline. Over 15 rarely observed V segments, including chromosome 9 orphons, were excluded from the earlier analysis of about 600 of the donors because counts were too low. The study listed approximately 150 TCR beta chains as associated with cytomegalovirus. Because the 87-base-pair reads could not distinguish some IMGT-functional V segments, including TRBV6-2 and TRBV6-3, those segments were excluded. Three of the identified cytomegalovirus-associated TCR beta chains were confirmed in vitro to be specific for cytomegalovirus antigens. A further reported finding was that TCR beta sequences accurately predicted the HLA-A and HLA-B alleles for most subjects in the first cohort. Linkage disequilibrium might explain the correlated functional status among segregating V segments, but an unknown experimental factor could not be excluded. At a false discovery rate of 0.05, a later analysis linked some 18,000 TCR beta sequences to specific HLA alleles. In a later analysis, TCR association rates were found to vary across HLA loci, with the most associated TCRs seen for DRB1 alleles and the fewest for HLA-C alleles. According to a later analysis, parvovirus B19, influenza, CMV and Epstein-Barr virus appeared linked to several top co-occurrence clusters. For the cohort, immune exposure information was limited to CMV serostatus. According to a later genetic analysis, donors in an Asian-associated ancestry cluster had fewer N-insertions in productive TCRs than the roughly 670-donor mean. While some public TCRs were present in many individuals, most TCR sequences turned up only very rarely across donors. Most CMV-associated TCR beta chains appeared to be HLA-restricted in a later analysis, and the HLA associations seemed to be driven largely by CMV exposure. Assigning TCR associations to individual alleles was difficult when HLA alleles, especially DR and DQ, strongly co-occurred.

CDR3 length: 16 amino acids, cysteine to phenylalanine. Only CDR3 DNA is held: 48 bases, read in frame from base 1. Relative to germline, V is missing 1 base and J is missing 7 bases, with 11 bases of the junction outside any gene match. CDR1 and CDR2 were assigned from the germline V gene as MGHDK and SYGVNS. The cohort was made up of 650 to 700 healthy bone marrow donors. Cohort members were all nominally healthy when sampled, although unrecorded immune exposures were likely present. The donor was CMV seronegative and belonged to the group of around 400 seronegative cohort members. A peripheral blood sample was collected from each donor, and TCR beta sequencing was performed on peripheral blood mononuclear cells. Genomic DNA extraction from the blood cell samples was performed with the Qiagen DNeasy Blood Extraction Kit. On this clone: Its cognate antigen has yet to be identified. No per-base quality is available; no much larger clone lies one base away.

The receptor library was made with the immunoSEQ multiplex PCR assay. For the multiplex PCR, a mixture combining 60 forward primers for TCR Vbeta segments and 13 reverse primers for TCR Jbeta segments was used. Amplification of the CDR3 region of rearranged TCR beta genes was performed with a multiplex PCR assay on genomic DNA. The Illumina HiSeq System was used to sequence the amplified TCR beta libraries as 87-base-pair reads. For the original study's pipeline: A later analysis tallied 75 million to 85 million unique TCR beta chains across the 640 or so repertoires, and approximately 11 million of those chains were shared by two or more donors. Raw reads were error-corrected and collapsed into unique sequences with a nearest-neighbor algorithm that merged closely related sequences to remove PCR and sequencing errors. V, D and J gene segments were assigned by aligning CDR3 sequences to IMGT reference sequences. For a sequence to be retained, a match of at least six nucleotides was required to both a V gene segment and a J gene segment. A rearrangement was called productive if the CDR3 had no stop codons and remained in frame with V and J, and every other rearrangement was called non-productive. Following IMGT convention, CDR3 was defined as the stretch from the second conserved V-encoded cysteine to the conserved J-encoded phenylalanine. The earlier analysis of roughly 590 of the donors excluded sequences that lacked an unambiguous match to a single V gene segment. An earlier analysis of several hundred of the donors called V segments functional above 56.7% productive rearrangements and segregating when the between-donor standard deviation exceeded 5%. A statistical classification framework was built for diagnosing cytomegalovirus status from the catalog of TCR beta chain sequences. In a later analysis, V and J genes were assigned by comparing TCR nucleotide sequences against IMGT/GENE-DB human TR gene sequences. Using the TCRdist pipeline, a later analysis assigned CDR3 sequences along with most-parsimonious VDJ recombination scenarios. In a later analysis, each TCR beta chain was defined by its CDR3 amino acid sequence together with its V-gene family, and reads lacking a unique V-gene family were excluded. As a way to deal with suspected cross-contamination and a sequencing artifact, a later analysis dropped 450 to 700 nucleotide sequences that were highly shared and had low generation probability. For each public chain, a later analysis derived a clonal expansion index from normalized ranks of inferred template counts within each repertoire. In a later analysis, generation probabilities were computed with a VDJ recombination model fitted to out-of-frame rearrangements, and the resulting probabilities were checked against IGoR. In a later analysis, hypergeometric tests were used to score TCR-TCR, TCR-HLA and TCR-CMV co-occurrence, with a repertoire-size bias correction applied to TCR pairs. To estimate false discovery rates, a later analysis permuted the HLA or CMV assignments 20 times. In a later analysis, co-occurring TCRs were grouped with DBSCAN, and TCRdist sequence similarity was added when clustering was performed within HLA-allele-positive subsets. For co-occurrence clustering, repertoires with fewer than 30,000 or more than 120,000 public chains were excluded, along with roughly 5 repertoires with anomalous nucleotide sharing. The table was pulled from immuneACCESS by TCRdb, which kept in-frame rearrangements only. Such tables lose some clones; where checked, under half of the loss comes from unresolved V genes, and the rest has no known cause. V and J calls and clone size are those listed in that table; D and trimming were worked out from the DNA. Present in this sample are around 190,000 clones, 70% to 80% of which were seen just once. The ten top clones hold around 0.74% of the sample.

Material: PBMCs. The V and J segments used are TRBV25-1 and TRBJ2-3, and TRBD2 matches 7 of the central bases. The TCR was taken from a woman aged 35 to 49 in good health and CMV-seronegative. The DNA is TGTGCCAGCAGTGAATTAGGCGGGAGAAGTGCCTATACGCAGTATTTT. The translation is CASSELGGRSAYTQYF.